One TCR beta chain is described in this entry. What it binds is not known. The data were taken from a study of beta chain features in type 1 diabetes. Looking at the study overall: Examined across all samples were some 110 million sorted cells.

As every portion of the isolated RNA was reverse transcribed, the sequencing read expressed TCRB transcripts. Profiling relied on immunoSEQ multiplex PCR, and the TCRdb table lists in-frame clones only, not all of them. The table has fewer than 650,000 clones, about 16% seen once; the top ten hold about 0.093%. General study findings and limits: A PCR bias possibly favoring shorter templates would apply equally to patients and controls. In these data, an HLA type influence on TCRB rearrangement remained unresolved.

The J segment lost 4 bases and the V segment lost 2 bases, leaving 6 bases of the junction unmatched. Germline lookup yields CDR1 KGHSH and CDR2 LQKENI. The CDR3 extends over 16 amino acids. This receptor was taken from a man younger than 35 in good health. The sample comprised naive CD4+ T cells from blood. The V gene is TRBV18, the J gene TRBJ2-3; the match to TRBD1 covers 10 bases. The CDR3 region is CASSPFIGQGADTQYF. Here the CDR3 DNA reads TGTGCCAGCTCACCATTTATTGGACAGGGGGCAGATACGCAGTATTTT.